The next 25 T cell receptor beta chains were all read from a single sample in a study of neoadjuvant anti-PD-1 for oral cavity cancer (dated by TCRdb to 2020 to 2022). Library prep was done by the immunoSEQ multiplex PCR assay. The source is immuneACCESS, and TCRdb retained only in-frame sequences with V and J called. Part of the clones is not carried over; for the studies checked, unresolved V genes explain less than half of this, and the remainder is unexplained. In this sample the table shows around 60,000 clones, approximately 79% of which occur a single time. The ten most abundant clones make up 2.5% to 3% of the sample. The sample's time point, from its label and the paper: before neoadjuvant nivolumab. The input for sequencing was PBMCs, taken before nivolumab (anti-PD-1) treatment. These receptors were obtained from a person between 35 and 79 years old with oral cavity squamous cell carcinoma.

J is TRBJ2-3 and V is TRBV19, with D uncertain. Germline V gene sequence: CDR1 LNHDA, CDR2 SQIVND (reference sequence). V was trimmed by 4 bases and J by 4 bases, leaving 12 bases between them. The CDR3 consists of 14 residues. The CDR3 protein is CASSNQVPPDTQYF. For the CDR3, the DNA is TGTGCCAGTAGTAATCAGGTCCCCCCAGATACGCAGTATTTT.

This rearrangement joins TRBV15 to TRBJ2-3, with TRBD2 matching over 12 bases. CDR3 length: 16 amino acids. Trimming took 0 bases from V and 7 from J; bases not matched to a gene: 5. CDR1 and CDR2 (germline): LNHNV, YYDKDF (reference sequence). Here the CDR3 reads CATSRELAGGQNTQYF. CDR3 sequence (DNA): TGTGCCACCAGCAGAGAGCTAGCGGGGGGGCAAAATACGCAGTATTTT.

The chain joins TRBV9 to TRBJ2-6, with 7 bases aligning to TRBD1. Germline-derived CDR1 and CDR2 are SGDLS and YYNGEE. Trimming cost V 0 bases and J 0 bases; bases outside gene matches: 3. The CDR3 sequence is 17 residues long. CDR3 DNA: TGTGCCAGCAGCGTAGAACAGGGGATCTCTGGGGCCAACGTCCTGACTTTC. This gives the protein CASSVEQGISGANVLTF.

This chain joins TRBV28 and TRBJ1-4; no reliable D call. Trimming cost V 5 bases and J 8 bases, with 15 bases left between them. The CDR3 totals 14 residues. From germline, CDR1 is MDHEN and CDR2 SYDVKM. CDR3 sequence reads: CASSVSEAGEKLFF. Here the CDR3 DNA reads TGTGCCAGCAGTGTCTCTGAGGCGGGAGAAAAACTGTTTTTT.

The V call is TRBV20-1, the J call TRBJ1-1; D not certain. V lost 6 bases and J 11 bases, leaving 13 bases between the germline ends. Germline V lookup: CDR1 DFQATT, CDR2 SNEGSKA (reference sequence). This CDR3 has 10 amino acids. In DNA form, the CDR3 reads TGCAGTGCATACATGGCGGGGGCTTTCTTT. Amino acids: CSAYMAGAFF.

The chain combines TRBV7-9 with TRBJ1-1; D is perhaps TRBD1 (5 bases). The length of the CDR3 is 16 residues. V lost 3 bases, J lost 4 bases, and 18 bases lay in between. CDR1 and CDR2 (germline): SEHNR, FQNEAQ (reference sequence). In nucleotides, the CDR3 is TGTGCCAGCAGCTTTGTCCCAGGGTTATTGGGCACTGAAGCTTTCTTT. This translates into CASSFVPGLLGTEAFF.

This clone was observed a few times. The chain joins TRBV5-1 to TRBJ1-2; 8 positions match TRBD1. Germline lookup yields CDR1 SGHRS and CDR2 YFSETQ. Trimming removed 4 bases from V and 3 bases from J; junction bases left unmatched: 8. This CDR3 spans 15 amino acids. The CDR3 DNA follows: TGCGCCAGCAGCCCCGGGACAGGCTCTCACTATGGCTACACCTTC. It is translated as CASSPGTGSHYGYTF.

The chain carries TRBV5-6 and TRBJ1-2; TRBD1 might be the D (5 bases). Germline assignment: CDR1 SGHDT and CDR2 YYEEEE. This CDR3 region has 14 residues. V lost 0 bases to trimming and J lost 8 bases, with 14 bases between them. CDR3 nucleotides: TGTGCCAGCAGCTTGGGGACGGGGGTTGGAGGCTACACCTTC. Its translation is CASSLGTGVGGYTF.

The chain is built from TRBV15 and TRBJ2-7, with 9 bases matching TRBD1. V lost 3 bases, J lost 2 bases, and 5 bases stayed unmatched. The V gene's germline CDR1 is LNHNV and CDR2 YYDKDF (reference sequence). The CDR3 covers 15 residues. The CDR3 region is CATSSDRGSPYEQYF. The CDR3 coding sequence is TGTGCCACCAGCAGCGACAGGGGGAGTCCCTACGAGCAGTACTTC.

The chain links TRBV11-3 to TRBJ2-1; the match to TRBD2 covers 15 bases. The CDR3 covers 15 residues. V lost 4 bases to trimming and J lost 7 bases; unmatched junction nucleotides: 2. Germline lookup yields CDR1 SGHNT and CDR2 YENEEA. The CDR3 sequence is CASSSGLAGGNEQFF. Here the CDR3 DNA reads TGTGCCAGCAGCTCGGGACTAGCGGGGGGTAATGAGCAGTTCTTC. The full variable domain, in which reference TRBV11-3 and TRBJ2-1 provide the parts outside the CDR3, is EAGVVQSPRYKIIEKKQPVAFWCNPISGHNTLYWYLQNLGQGPELLIRYENEEAVDDSQLPKDRFSAERLKGVDSTLKIQPAELGDSAVYLCASSSGLAGGNEQFFGPGTRLTVL.

The chain employs TRBV6-5 and TRBJ2-1, with 11 bases lining up with TRBD2. Trimming cost V 4 bases and J 5 bases; bases outside gene matches: 4. The CDR3 contains 15 residues. Per germline, CDR1 MNHEY and CDR2 SVGAGI. DNA of the CDR3: TGTGCCAGCAGTTTTAGCGGGAGGGGGGACAATGAGCAGTTCTTC. It encodes CASSFSGRGDNEQFF.

J is TRBJ2-1 and V is TRBV2; 8 bases line up with TRBD2. The CDR3 is 14 residues long. The J segment lost 4 bases and the V segment lost 2 bases, leaving 1 base of the junction unmatched. Germline assignment: CDR1 SNHLY and CDR2 FYNNEI. The DNA of the CDR3 is TGTGCCAGCAGTGAACTAGCGGGTTACAATGAGCAGTTCTTC. It is translated as CASSELAGYNEQFF. The complete variable domain, with remaining parts taken from reference TRBV2 and TRBJ2-1, reads EPEVTQTPSHQVTQMGQEVILRCVPISNHLYFYWYRQILGQKVEFLVSFYNNEISEKSEIFDDQFSVERPDGSNFTLKIRSTKLEDSAMYFCASSELAGYNEQFFGPGTRLTVL.

Only a few counts were recorded for this clone. The genes are TRBV5-6 and TRBJ2-6; D not certain. V lost 2 bases and J 4 bases, leaving 4 bases between the germline ends. The V gene's germline CDR1 is SGHDT and CDR2 YYEEEE. The CDR3 is 13 amino acids. In DNA form, the CDR3 reads TGTGCCAGCAGCTTTCGCGGGGCCAACGTCCTGACTTTC. It yields the protein CASSFRGANVLTF.

V and J are TRBV5-6 and TRBJ2-3; unclear D gene. V shed 7 bases and J shed 2 bases, with 11 bases lying between them. CDR1 and CDR2 (germline): SGHDT, YYEEEE. The CDR3 totals 13 residues. This chain's CDR3 is CASARGYTDTQYF. As DNA, the CDR3 is TGTGCCAGCGCTCGAGGATACACAGATACGCAGTATTTT.

This clone appeared a few times. V and J are TRBV10-2 and TRBJ2-1, with D perhaps TRBD1 or TRBD2 (5 bases each). This CDR3 contains 13 residues. The V and J ends lost 4 bases and 10 bases respectively, with 14 bases between them. Germline V lookup: CDR1 WSHSY, CDR2 SAAADI. The CDR3 bases are TGCGCCAGCAGTGTGACGGGGACGCGGGAGCAGTTCTTC. Translating it yields CASSVTGTREQFF.

This clone occurred once. The chain carries TRBV29-1 and TRBJ1-1; D is perhaps TRBD1 (5 bases). This CDR3 has 15 residues. Trimming took off 0 bases at V and 1 base at J, with 12 bases between the two ends. Germline-derived CDR1 and CDR2 are SQVTM and ANQGSEA. As DNA, the CDR3 is TGCAGCGTTGAAGATTATAGGGGCCCGAACACTGAAGCTTTCTTT. This translates into CSVEDYRGPNTEAFF. The full variable domain, in which reference TRBV29-1 and TRBJ1-1 provide the parts outside the CDR3, is SAVISQKPSRDICQRGTSLTIQCQVDSQVTMMFWYRQQPGQSLTLIATANQGSEATYESGFVIDKFPISRPNLTFSTLTVSNMSPEDSSIYLCSVEDYRGPNTEAFFGQGTRLTVV.

V is TRBV30 and J is TRBJ2-7; possibly TRBD1 for D (7 bases). The CDR3 spans 13 residues. The V gene lost 3 bases and the J gene lost 1 base, with 10 bases spanning the gap. Germline-derived CDR1 and CDR2 are GTSNPN and SVGIG (reference sequence). CDR3 in amino acids: CAWRQGRSYEQYF. Here the CDR3 DNA reads TGTGCCTGGAGACAGGGGAGGTCCTACGAGCAGTACTTC.

The chain carries TRBV30 and TRBJ1-6; weak D call: TRBD1 (5 bases). This CDR3 is 14 amino acids long. Germline V gene lookup returns CDR1 GTSNPN and CDR2 SVGIG (reference sequence). Trimming shortened V by 4 bases and J by 7 bases, and 14 bases separated the two germline ends. The CDR3 DNA is TGTGCCTGGAACCAGGGCGTAGTAAATTCACCCCTCCACTTT. It translates to CAWNQGVVNSPLHF.

The chain couples TRBV7-3 to TRBJ2-5; TRBD2 matches at 9 bases. The J segment lost 4 bases and the V segment lost 6 bases, leaving 6 bases of the junction unmatched. The CDR3 runs to 14 residues. Per germline, CDR1 SGHTA and CDR2 FQGTGA. The DNA of the CDR3 is TGTGCCAGCAGTAGCGGGAGTGGGGCAGAGACCCAGTACTTC. The encoded protein is CASSSGSGAETQYF.

This chain connects TRBV7-3 to TRBJ2-2, with D possibly matching TRBD2 (5 bases). The CDR3 runs to 15 residues. The V gene lost 1 base and the J gene lost 2 bases, with 8 bases spanning the gap. The germline gives CDR1 SGHTA, CDR2 FQGTGA. The CDR3, as DNA: TGTGCCAGCAGCTTAATCGGGGATAACACCGGGGAGCTGTTTTTT. Translated, it gives CASSLIGDNTGELFF.

The rearrangement uses TRBV6-1 and TRBJ1-3, with a weak D call TRBD1 (5 bases). Trimming stripped 4 bases from V and 0 bases from J, with 13 bases between. CDR1 and CDR2 from the germline V gene are MNHNS and SASEGT. The CDR3 totals 16 residues. The DNA of the CDR3 is TGTGCCAGCAGTGTGGGACTCAGGAGCTCTGGAAACACCATATATTTT. Translating gives CASSVGLRSSGNTIYF.

J is TRBJ2-7 and V is TRBV23-1; D perhaps matches TRBD2 (5 bases). TRBV23-1 counts as an open reading frame of uncertain function. Trimming removed 1 base from V and 2 bases from J, with 15 bases in between. The CDR3 has 16 amino acids. This CDR3 is CASSQFTRLAAYEQYF. DNA of the CDR3: TGCGCCAGCAGTCAATTCACTAGGCTCGCCGCCTACGAGCAGTACTTC.

This clone has just a few counts. This chain connects TRBV7-2 to TRBJ2-1, with 12 bases that match TRBD2. Trimming took 7 bases from V and 7 from J; bases not matched to a gene: 11. The CDR3 is 16 residues long. Per germline, CDR1 SGHTA and CDR2 FQGNSA. CDR3 bases: TGTGCCAGCAAATTTCCTAGCGGGAGGGCCGGGAATGAGCAGTTCTTC. Residues: CASKFPSGRAGNEQFF.

This clone was seen a few times. V is TRBV27 and J is TRBJ2-7; D may correspond to TRBD1 or TRBD2 (6 bases each). V shed 2 bases and J shed 9 bases, with 23 bases lying between them. There are 16 residues in the CDR3. Germline CDR1 is MNHEY and CDR2 is SMNVEV (reference sequence). Written as DNA, the CDR3 is TGTGCCAGCAGTTTACACGGGGGCCCCAGCCTATCGGGGCAGTACTTC. Protein sequence: CASSLHGGPSLSGQYF.

This clone was detected only once. This sequence joins TRBV28 and TRBJ1-6; 7 bases align to TRBD1. V trimming: 5 bases; J trimming: 4 bases; junction bases outside the gene matches: 5. Germline CDR1 is MDHEN and CDR2 is SYDVKM. The CDR3 runs 15 residues. Here the CDR3 reads CASSRTGQYNSPLHF. In nucleotides, the CDR3 is TGTGCCAGCAGTCGGACAGGCCAGTATAATTCACCCCTCCACTTT.